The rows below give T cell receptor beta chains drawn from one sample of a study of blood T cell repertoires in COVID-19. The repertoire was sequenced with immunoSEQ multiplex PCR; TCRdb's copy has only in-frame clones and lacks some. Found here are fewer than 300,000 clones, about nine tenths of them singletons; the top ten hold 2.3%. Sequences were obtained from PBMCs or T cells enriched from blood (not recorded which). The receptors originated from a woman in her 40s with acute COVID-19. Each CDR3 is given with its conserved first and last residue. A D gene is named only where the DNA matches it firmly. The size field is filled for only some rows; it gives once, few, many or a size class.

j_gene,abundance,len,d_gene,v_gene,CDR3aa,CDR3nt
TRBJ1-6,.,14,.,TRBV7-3,CASSRTVNNSPLHF,TGTGCCAGCAGCCGGACAGTTAATAATTCACCCCTCCACTTT
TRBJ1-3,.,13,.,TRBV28,CASRYPMGNTIYF,TGTGCCAGCAGATACCCTATGGGAAACACCATATATTTT
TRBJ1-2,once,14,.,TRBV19,CASSPDTRQGGYTF,TGTGCCAGTAGCCCGGACACTCGTCAAGGCGGCTACACCTTC
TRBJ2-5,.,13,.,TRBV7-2,CASSFEPQETQYF,TGTGCCAGCAGCTTTGAGCCACAAGAGACCCAGTACTTC
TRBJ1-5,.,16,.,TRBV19,CASSIDRGSGNQPQHF,TGTGCCAGTAGTATAGATCGAGGATCAGGCAATCAGCCCCAGCATTTT
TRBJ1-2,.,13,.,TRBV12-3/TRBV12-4,CASSLLAGSGYTF,TGTGCCAGCAGTTTATTGGCAGGGTCTGGCTACACCTTC
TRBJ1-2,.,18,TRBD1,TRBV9,CASPLCVDRGSVGYGYTF,TGTGCCAGCCCCCTCTGCGTGGACAGGGGTTCGGTAGGGTATGGCTACACCTTC
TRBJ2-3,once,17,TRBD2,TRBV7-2,CASSPPGLAGGPDTQYF,TGTGCCAGCAGCCCCCCGGGCCTAGCGGGAGGGCCAGATACGCAGTATTTT
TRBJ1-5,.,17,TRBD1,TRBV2,CASSSGQGAHGNQPQHF,TGTGCCAGCAGTTCGGGACAGGGGGCTCATGGCAATCAGCCCCAGCATTTT
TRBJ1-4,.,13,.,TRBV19,CARRGQVNEKLFF,TGTGCCCGTCGGGGACAAGTTAATGAAAAACTGTTTTTT
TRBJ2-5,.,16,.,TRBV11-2,CASRSWGRGGTETQYF,TGTGCCAGCAGATCTTGGGGCCGAGGGGGAACGGAGACCCAGTACTTC
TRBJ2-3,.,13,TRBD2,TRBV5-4,CASSFSGADTQYF,TGTGCCAGCAGCTTTAGCGGGGCGGATACGCAGTATTTT
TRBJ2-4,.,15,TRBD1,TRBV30,CAWSGTGTGGDIQYF,TGTGCCTGGAGCGGAACCGGGACAGGGGGAGACATTCAGTACTTC
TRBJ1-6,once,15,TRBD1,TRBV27,CASSFWTGSNSPLHF,TGTGCCAGCAGTTTTTGGACAGGCAGCAATTCACCCCTCCACTTT
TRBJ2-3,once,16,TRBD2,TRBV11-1,CASSPGTSGGTDTQYF,TGTGCCAGCAGCCCAGGGACTAGCGGTGGCACAGATACGCAGTATTTT
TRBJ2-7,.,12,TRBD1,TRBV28,CATGTGVRSQYF,TGTGCCACCGGAACAGGGGTAAGGTCGCAGTACTTC
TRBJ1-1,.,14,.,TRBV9,CASSVGVMNTEAFF,TGTGCCAGCAGCGTAGGCGTCATGAACACTGAAGCTTTCTTT
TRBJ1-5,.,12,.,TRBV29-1,CSAAEGNQPQHF,TGCAGCGCCGCTGAGGGCAATCAGCCCCAGCATTTT
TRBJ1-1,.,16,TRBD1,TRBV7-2,CASSKGTALSVTEAFF,TGTGCCAGCAGCAAAGGGACAGCACTCTCTGTAACTGAAGCTTTCTTT
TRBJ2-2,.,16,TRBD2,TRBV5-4,CASTRRGGGITGELFF,TGTGCCAGCACCCGACGGGGCGGGGGGATCACCGGGGAGCTGTTTTTT
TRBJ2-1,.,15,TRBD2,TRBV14,CASSQRRGGANEQFF,TGTGCCAGCAGCCAAAGGCGGGGGGGTGCGAATGAGCAGTTCTTC
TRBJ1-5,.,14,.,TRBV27,CASRSGSLGQPQHF,TGTGCCAGCAGGAGCGGATCCCTAGGTCAGCCCCAGCATTTT
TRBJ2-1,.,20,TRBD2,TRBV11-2,CASSLERARLAGLSYNEQFF,TGTGCCAGCAGCTTAGAAAGGGCGCGGCTAGCGGGGCTCTCCTACAATGAGCAGTTCTTC
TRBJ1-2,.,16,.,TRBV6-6,CASSYSKSWQVYGYTF,TGTGCCAGCAGTTACTCGAAAAGTTGGCAGGTCTATGGCTACACCTTC
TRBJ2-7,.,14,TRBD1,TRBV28,CASSGTGVLYEQYF,TGTGCCAGCAGTGGGACAGGAGTCCTCTACGAGCAGTACTTC
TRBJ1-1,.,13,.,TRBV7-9,CASKGIRNTEAFF,TGTGCCAGCAAGGGGATAAGGAACACTGAAGCTTTCTTT
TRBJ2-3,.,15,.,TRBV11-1,CASSLGGYATDTQYF,TGTGCCAGCAGCTTAGGCGGATACGCCACAGATACGCAGTATTTT
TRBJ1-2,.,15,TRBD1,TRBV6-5,CASSRLGQGTYGYTF,TGTGCCAGCTCCCGCCTGGGACAGGGAACTTATGGCTACACCTTC
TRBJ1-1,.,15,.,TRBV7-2,CASTSNPGGNTEAFF,TGTGCCAGCACCTCAAACCCGGGGGGAAACACTGAAGCTTTCTTT
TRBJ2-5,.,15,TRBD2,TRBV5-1,CASSLAGGPQETQYF,TGCGCCAGCAGCCTCGCGGGGGGCCCTCAAGAGACCCAGTACTTC
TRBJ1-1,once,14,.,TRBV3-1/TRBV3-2,CASSQDWGRTEAFF,TGTGCCAGCAGCCAAGATTGGGGGCGGACTGAAGCTTTCTTT
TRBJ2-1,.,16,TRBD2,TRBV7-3,CASSWTSGDRYNEQFF,TGTGCCAGCAGCTGGACTAGCGGGGACCGCTACAATGAGCAGTTCTTC
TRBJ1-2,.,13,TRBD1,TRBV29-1,CSVYTGGGYGYTF,TGCAGCGTTTACACAGGGGGAGGCTATGGCTACACCTTC
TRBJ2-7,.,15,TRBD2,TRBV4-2,CASSQAVSGSYEQYF,TGTGCCAGCAGCCAAGCCGTTAGCGGGAGTTACGAGCAGTACTTC
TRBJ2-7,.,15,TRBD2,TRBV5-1,CASSRGGDLTYEQYF,TGCGCCAGCAGCCGCGGGGGGGATTTAACCTACGAGCAGTACTTC
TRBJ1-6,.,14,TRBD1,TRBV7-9,CASSRDSDNSPLHF,TGTGCCAGCAGTAGGGACAGCGATAATTCACCCCTCCACTTT
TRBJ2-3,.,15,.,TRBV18,CASSPLGGGTDTQYF,TGTGCCAGCTCGCCCCTAGGCGGGGGCACAGATACGCAGTATTTT
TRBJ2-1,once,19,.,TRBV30,CAWSVGMLQGLSSYNEQFF,TGTGCCTGGAGTGTAGGGATGTTGCAGGGACTCAGCTCCTACAATGAGCAGTTCTTC
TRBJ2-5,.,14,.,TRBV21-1,CASIPGHLQETQYF,TGTGCCAGCATCCCGGGACACCTCCAAGAGACCCAGTACTTC
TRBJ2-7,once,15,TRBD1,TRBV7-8,CASRGQGPTPYEQYF,TGTGCCAGCAGGGGACAGGGCCCAACTCCCTACGAGCAGTACTTC
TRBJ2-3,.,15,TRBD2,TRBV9,CASSVSSGFTDTQYF,TGTGCCAGCAGCGTATCTAGCGGTTTCACAGATACGCAGTATTTT
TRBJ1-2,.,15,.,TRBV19,CASSRNVGQSYGYTF,TGTGCCAGTAGTAGGAATGTCGGACAGTCTTATGGCTACACCTTC
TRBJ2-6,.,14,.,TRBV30,CAWRRDSGANVLTF,TGTGCCTGGAGGAGGGATTCTGGGGCCAACGTCCTGACTTTC
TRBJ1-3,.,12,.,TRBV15,CATGLSGNTIYF,TGTGCCACCGGCCTCTCTGGAAACACCATATATTTT
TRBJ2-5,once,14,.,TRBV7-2,CASSFPDYEETQYF,TGTGCCAGCAGCTTCCCGGACTACGAAGAGACCCAGTACTTC
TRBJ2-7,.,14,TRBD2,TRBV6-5,CASSKSGRGYEQYF,TGTGCCAGCAGTAAGAGCGGGAGGGGTTACGAGCAGTACTTC
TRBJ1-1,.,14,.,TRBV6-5,CASSYRDLNTEAFF,TGTGCCAGCAGTTACCGGGACTTGAACACTGAAGCTTTCTTT
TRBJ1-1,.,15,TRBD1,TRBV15,CATSRATGGMTEAFF,TGTGCCACCAGCAGAGCAACAGGGGGTATGACTGAAGCTTTCTTT
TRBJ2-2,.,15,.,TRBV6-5,CASNKDRLLAGELFF,TGTGCCAGCAACAAAGACAGGCTTTTAGCCGGGGAGCTGTTTTTT
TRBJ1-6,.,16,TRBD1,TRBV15,CATSRTRTGPGSPLHF,TGTGCCACCAGCAGAACCAGGACAGGGCCGGGTTCACCCCTCCACTTT